This T cell receptor beta chain derives from a study of blood T cell repertoires in COVID-19. There are 15 residues in the CDR3. V gave up 0 bases and J gave up 2 bases; unmatched junction bases: 4. Germline loops: CDR1 SGHAT, CDR2 FQNNGV. Recruits, aged roughly 18 to 100 years, lived in 20 to 30 US areas. TCRdb keeps only in-frame clones here, not all; method: immunoSEQ multiplex PCR. Here the sample spans 300,000 to 350,000 clones, over 75% being singletons. The chain employs TRBV11-2 and TRBJ2-7; 7 positions match TRBD2. Source material: PBMCs or T cells enriched from blood (not recorded which). This sequence was found in a man aged 25-45 years who had recovered from COVID-19. CDR3 sequence reads: CASSLDSSGTYEQYF. The DNA of the CDR3 is TGTGCCAGCAGCTTAGACTCTAGCGGAACCTACGAGCAGTACTTC.